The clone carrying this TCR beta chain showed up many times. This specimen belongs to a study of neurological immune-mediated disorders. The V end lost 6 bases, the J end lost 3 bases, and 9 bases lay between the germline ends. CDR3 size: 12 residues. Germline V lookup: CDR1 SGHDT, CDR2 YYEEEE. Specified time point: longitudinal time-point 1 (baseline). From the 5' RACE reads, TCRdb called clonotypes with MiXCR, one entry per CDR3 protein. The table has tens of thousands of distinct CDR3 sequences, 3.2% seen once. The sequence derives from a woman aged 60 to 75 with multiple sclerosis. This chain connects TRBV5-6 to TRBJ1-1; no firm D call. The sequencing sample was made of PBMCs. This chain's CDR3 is CASTPEDTEAFF. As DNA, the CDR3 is TGTGCCAGCACCCCTGAGGACACTGAAGCTTTCTTT.